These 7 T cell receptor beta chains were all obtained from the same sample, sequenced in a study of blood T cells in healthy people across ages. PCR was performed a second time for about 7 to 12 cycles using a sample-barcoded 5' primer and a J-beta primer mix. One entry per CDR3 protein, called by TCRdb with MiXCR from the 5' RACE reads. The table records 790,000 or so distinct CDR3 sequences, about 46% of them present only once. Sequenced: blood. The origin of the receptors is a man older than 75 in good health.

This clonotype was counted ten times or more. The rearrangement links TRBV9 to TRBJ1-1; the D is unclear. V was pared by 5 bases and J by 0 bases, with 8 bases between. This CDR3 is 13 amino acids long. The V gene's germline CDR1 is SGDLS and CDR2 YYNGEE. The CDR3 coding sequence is TGTGCCAGCAGTGTGGGCATGAACACTGAAGCTTTCTTT. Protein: CASSVGMNTEAFF.

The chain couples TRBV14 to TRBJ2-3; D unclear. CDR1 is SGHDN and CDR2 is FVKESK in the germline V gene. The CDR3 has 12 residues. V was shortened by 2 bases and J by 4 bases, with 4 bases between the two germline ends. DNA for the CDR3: TGTGCCAGCAGCCAAAGGCCAGATACGCAGTATTTT. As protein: CASSQRPDTQYF.

CDR3 protein: CASSYPGGVGTEAFF. The CDR3 nucleotides read TGTGCCAGCAGTTATCCAGGGGGCGTGGGCACTGAAGCTTTCTTT. V usage is TRBV6-5 and J usage is TRBJ1-1; 8 bases fit TRBD1. Germline V lookup: CDR1 MNHEY, CDR2 SVGAGI. This CDR3 region has 15 residues. V dropped 3 bases and J dropped 4; count of bases not matched to a gene: 7.

The CDR3 protein is CASSLGGGTHYEQYF. CDR3 DNA: TGTGCCAGCAGTTTAGGCGGTGGGACTCATTACGAGCAGTACTTC. The rearrangement uses TRBV12-3 or TRBV12-4 and TRBJ2-7; D possibly corresponds to TRBD2 (6 bases). This CDR3 has 15 residues. Trimming took off 1 base at V and 4 bases at J, with 14 bases between the two ends.

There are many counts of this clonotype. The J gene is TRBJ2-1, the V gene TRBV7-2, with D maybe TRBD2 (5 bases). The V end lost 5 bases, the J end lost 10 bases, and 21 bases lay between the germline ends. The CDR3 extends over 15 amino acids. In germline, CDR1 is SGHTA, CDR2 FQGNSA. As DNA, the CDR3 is TGTGCCAGCAGCACTTCACGGTCAACTAGTAACGAGCAGTTCTTC. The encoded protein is CASSTSRSTSNEQFF.

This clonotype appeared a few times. The CDR3 here is CASSLGRTVYGYTF. The CDR3 DNA sequence: TGCGCCAGCAGCTTGGGACGGACCGTCTATGGCTACACCTTC. The chain carries TRBV5-1 and TRBJ1-2; D gene ambiguous. V gave up 0 bases and J gave up 4 bases, with 10 bases separating them. The CDR3 runs 14 residues. CDR1 is SGHRS, CDR2 YFSETQ, per germline.

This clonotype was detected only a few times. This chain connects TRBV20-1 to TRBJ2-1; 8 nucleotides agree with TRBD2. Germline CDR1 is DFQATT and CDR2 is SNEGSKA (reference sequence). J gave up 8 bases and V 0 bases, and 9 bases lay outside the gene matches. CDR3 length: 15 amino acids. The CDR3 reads CSARDTGTSHDEQFF. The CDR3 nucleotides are TGCAGTGCTAGAGATACCGGGACTAGTCACGATGAGCAGTTCTTC.